This TCR beta chain was recorded in a study of T cells of healthy individuals. This clonotype is medium-sized. TCRdb reanalysed the 5' RACE reads using MiXCR and keeps one entry per CDR3 protein. Altogether around 90,000 distinct CDR3 sequences are present, 4% to 5.5% being singletons, with the ten largest covering roughly 7.5%. Germline lookup yields CDR1 LGHNA and CDR2 YSLEER. The CDR3 spans 15 residues. V lost 0 bases to trimming and J lost 4 bases, with 12 bases between them. This sequence was found in a female donor in good health. The rearrangement uses TRBV4-3 and TRBJ1-2; no reliable D call. The CDR3 reads CASSQDARNPYGYTF. CDR3 bases: TGCGCCAGCAGCCAAGATGCCAGGAATCCCTATGGCTACACCTTC.